This entry describes one T cell receptor (beta chain). TCRdb keeps only in-frame clones here, not all; method: immunoSEQ multiplex PCR. The data show some 34,000 clones, approximately 96% seen once. These data come from a study of T cells in tuberculosis. The TCR was taken from a donor between 5 and 29 years old with latent tuberculosis or without tuberculosis infection. Material: PBMCs.

The CDR3 is CASSFGQGVDGYTF. The CDR3 bases are TGCGCCAGCAGCTTTGGACAGGGAGTAGATGGCTACACCTTC. The chain has TRBV5-1 and TRBJ1-2, with 8 bases matching TRBD1. Trimming removed 2 bases from V and 6 bases from J; junction bases left unmatched: 6. CDR3 length: 14 amino acids. Germline values: CDR1 SGHRS, CDR2 YFSETQ. Drawing the rest from reference TRBV5-1 and TRBJ1-2, the complete variable domain is KAGVTQTPRYLIKTRGQQVTLSCSPISGHRSVSWYQQTPGQGLQFLFEYFSETQRNKGNFPGRFSGRQFSNSRSEMNVSTLELGDSALYLCASSFGQGVDGYTFGSGTRLTVV.